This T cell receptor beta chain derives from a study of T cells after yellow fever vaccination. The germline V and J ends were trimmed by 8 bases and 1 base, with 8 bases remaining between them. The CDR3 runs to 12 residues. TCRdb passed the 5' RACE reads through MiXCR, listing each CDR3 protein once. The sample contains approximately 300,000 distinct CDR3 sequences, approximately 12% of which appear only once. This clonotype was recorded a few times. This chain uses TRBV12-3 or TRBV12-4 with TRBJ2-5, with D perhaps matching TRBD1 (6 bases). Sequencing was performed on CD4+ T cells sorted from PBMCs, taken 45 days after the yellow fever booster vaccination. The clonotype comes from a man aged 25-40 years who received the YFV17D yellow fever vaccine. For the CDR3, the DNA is TGTGCCAGCGGGACAACCCAAGAGACCCAGTACTTC. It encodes CASGTTQETQYF.